This T cell receptor beta chain was captured by sequencing in a study of OX40 agonist ivuxolimab in advanced cancers. Background on the study: The dose of intravenous ivuxolimab that patients received every 2 weeks ranged from 0.01 to 10 mg/kg.

This CDR3 comprises 15 residues. CDR1 SGHRS and CDR2 YFSETQ come from the germline V gene. Trimming stripped 2 bases from V and 0 bases from J, with 12 bases between. TCRdb's copy holds only in-frame clones and misses some; the assay was immunoSEQ multiplex PCR. The table lists around 41,000 clones, more than 80% of them singletons. This receptor was taken from an adult with an advanced solid tumor such as melanoma, head and neck, liver or kidney cancer. The sequencing used CD4+ or CD8+ T cells sorted from blood, collected in a trial of the OX40 agonist ivuxolimab. The chain links TRBV5-1 to TRBJ2-7, with D unclear. CDR3 DNA sequence: TGCGCCAGCAGCTTAGTGGGTCGTCTCTCCTACGAGCAGTACTTC. It codes for CASSLVGRLSYEQYF.